This record concerns one T cell receptor beta chain sequence. Method: immunoSEQ multiplex PCR; TCRdb's copy keeps in-frame clones and lacks some. The table lists 150,000 or so clones, around 84% of them singletons. These data are taken from a study of blood T cell repertoires in COVID-19. Germline lookup yields CDR1 KGHDR and CDR2 SFDVKD. J was trimmed by 6 bases and V by 7 bases; bases with no gene match: 5. The CDR3 is 12 residues long. The sequenced sample was peripheral blood. This TCR was recovered from a man in his fifties or sixties with active or convalescent COVID-19. This chain connects TRBV24-1 to TRBJ2-7, with TRBD2 identical over 7 bases. The CDR3 nucleotides are TGTGCCACCAGGGGAGGGGTCGGCGAGCAGTACTTC. Its protein product is CATRGGVGEQYF.